These 27 T cell receptor beta chains originate from one sample sequenced in a study of cytomegalovirus exposure and HLA in healthy donors. The PCR used 60 Vbeta and 13 Jbeta primers. Profiled with immunoSEQ multiplex PCR; TCRdb holds only in-frame clones, not every one. Among around 100,000 clones listed, around 65% were seen once. The source material was PBMCs. Receptor source: a woman aged 50 to 60 in good health and CMV-seronegative.

This chain connects TRBV4-2 to TRBJ2-7, with TRBD1 as a possible D gene (6 bases). The germline V gene encodes CDR1 LGHNA and CDR2 YNFKEQ. V gave up 1 base and J gave up 1 base, with 20 bases separating them. The CDR3 is 18 residues long. Written as DNA, the CDR3 is TGTGCCAGCAGCCAAGGGTCGGTAGGGGCAGGGGTGTCCTACGAGCAGTACTTC. It codes for CASSQGSVGAGVSYEQYF.

The rearrangement uses TRBV11-2 and TRBJ2-1, with D unresolved. There are 12 residues in the CDR3. Germline V gene data show CDR1 as SGHAT and CDR2 as FQNNGV. V shed 2 bases and J shed 6 bases, with 5 bases lying between them. This CDR3 is CASSLNSNEQFF. The DNA of the CDR3 is TGTGCCAGCAGCTTAAATAGCAATGAGCAGTTCTTC.

The V and J genes are TRBV18 and TRBJ2-5; possibly TRBD1 for D (7 bases). The V end lost 4 bases, the J end lost 4 bases, and 19 bases lay between the germline ends. CDR1 is KGHSH, CDR2 LQKENI, per germline. The CDR3 contains 16 residues. The CDR3 loop is CASSQTAGGRRETQYF. In nucleotides, the CDR3 is TGTGCCAGCTCACAGACTGCAGGGGGGAGGCGAGAGACCCAGTACTTC.

The chain recombines TRBV18 with TRBJ2-2; no definite D call. CDR3 length: 14 residues. Germline assignment: CDR1 KGHSH and CDR2 LQKENI. V dropped 2 bases and J dropped 4 bases, with 8 bases sitting between them. The CDR3 sequence is CASSPGLFTGELFF. The CDR3 region has the DNA TGTGCCAGCTCACCAGGGCTTTTCACCGGGGAGCTGTTTTTT.

This sequence joins TRBV5-1 and TRBJ2-3; D gene unclear. Germline-derived CDR1 and CDR2 are SGHRS and YFSETQ. CDR3 length: 14 residues. Deletions cut 1 base from V and 5 bases from J, with 11 bases between. In nucleotides, the CDR3 is TGCGCCAGCAGCTTGACGATGACGGGAGATACGCAGTATTTT. This gives the protein CASSLTMTGDTQYF.

V is TRBV5-1 and J is TRBJ1-3; D ambiguous. The CDR3 has 13 residues. The germline V gene encodes CDR1 SGHRS and CDR2 YFSETQ. V was pared by 4 bases and J by 4 bases, with 9 bases between. CDR3 sequence: CASSDTEGNTIYF. CDR3 nucleotide sequence: TGCGCCAGCAGCGACACAGAAGGAAACACCATATATTTT.

The CDR3: CASSESMVGGYGYTF. The DNA for the CDR3 is TGCGCCAGCAGTGAGTCGATGGTCGGGGGGTATGGCTACACCTTC. The J gene is TRBJ1-2, the V gene TRBV10-2; TRBD1 is a possible D gene (5 bases). This CDR3 has 15 amino acids. Trimming removed 0 bases from V and 5 bases from J, with 13 bases in between. Germline-derived CDR1 and CDR2 are WSHSY and SAAADI.

The chain uses TRBV6-5 and TRBJ2-1; D is possibly TRBD2 (5 bases). The CDR3 runs 15 residues. Germline CDR1 is MNHEY and CDR2 is SVGAGI. V lost 7 bases and J lost 8, with 21 bases in between. CDR3 residues: CASKITSGPVDEQFF. CDR3 nucleotides: TGTGCCAGCAAAATTACTAGTGGCCCAGTCGATGAGCAGTTCTTC.

The J gene is TRBJ1-2, the V gene TRBV6-7; a weak D match, TRBD1 (6 bases). TRBV6-7 counts as an open reading frame of uncertain function. There are 16 residues in the CDR3. Deletions cut 6 bases from V and 0 bases from J, with 17 bases between. In DNA form, the CDR3 reads TGTGCCAGCAGAGTTGGCCACGGGACAACTAACTATGGCTACACCTTC. Its protein product is CASRVGHGTTNYGYTF.

This clone turned up a few times. The chain has TRBV11-3 and TRBJ2-3; D uncertain. This CDR3 is 15 amino acids long. V lost 5 bases, J lost 2 bases, and 14 bases lay in between. Germline V lookup: CDR1 SGHNT, CDR2 YENEEA. The chain's CDR3 is CASSHYPLATDTQYF. In DNA form, the CDR3 reads TGTGCCAGCAGCCATTACCCGTTAGCCACAGATACGCAGTATTTT.

The table lists this clone with a few counts. The rearrangement joins TRBV10-3 to TRBJ1-5; 10 bases align to TRBD1. Germline V gives CDR1 ENHRY, CDR2 SYGVKD. This CDR3 contains 16 residues. Losses at the gene ends were 3 bases for V and 5 bases for J; bases not matched to a gene: 7. The CDR3 spells CAISDRDRGLDQPQHF. In DNA form, the CDR3 reads TGTGCCATCAGTGATCGGGACAGGGGTTTGGATCAGCCCCAGCATTTT.

The chain combines TRBV11-3 with TRBJ2-3, with 10 bases lining up with TRBD2. The CDR3 contains 17 residues. Germline V gene sequence: CDR1 SGHNT, CDR2 YENEEA. J was trimmed by 2 bases and V by 4 bases; bases with no gene match: 9. This CDR3 reads CASSSTAGGANTDTQYF. The DNA of the CDR3 is TGTGCCAGCAGCTCAACAGCGGGAGGGGCCAACACAGATACGCAGTATTTT.

This clone appeared a single time. The chain joins TRBV7-6 to TRBJ2-2; the match to TRBD1 covers 10 bases. Unmatched junction bases numbered 7, after V lost 3 bases and J lost 6 bases. This CDR3 contains 16 residues. Germline CDR1 is SGHVS and CDR2 is FNYEAQ. The CDR3 is CASSFGQGGIAGELFF. The CDR3 region has the DNA TGTGCCAGCAGCTTCGGACAGGGGGGAATTGCCGGGGAGCTGTTTTTT.

The chain carries TRBV7-2 and TRBJ2-5, with D tentatively TRBD1 (5 bases). The V gene's germline CDR1 is SGHTA and CDR2 FQGNSA. The CDR3 totals 15 residues. V was cut by 5 bases and J by 5 bases, with 18 bases left in between. In DNA, the CDR3 is TGTGCCAGCAGCCCCAGGGTGGGGTTTGGGGAGACCCAGTACTTC. This encodes CASSPRVGFGETQYF. Together with reference TRBV7-2 and TRBJ2-5, the CDR3 gives the full variable domain: GAGVSQSPSNKVTEKGKDVELRCDPISGHTALYWYRQSLGQGLEFLIYFQGNSAPDKSGLPSDRFSAERTGGSVSTLTIQRTQQEDSAVYLCASSPRVGFGETQYFGPGTRLLVL.

This chain joins TRBV14 and TRBJ2-1; D is unclear. The CDR3 runs 15 residues. In germline, CDR1 is SGHDN, CDR2 FVKESK. V lost 1 base, J lost 0 bases, and 7 bases lay in between. As DNA, the CDR3 is TGTGCCAGCAGCCAAGGAGTCTCCTCCTACAATGAGCAGTTCTTC. It yields the protein CASSQGVSSYNEQFF.

The chain recombines TRBV11-3 with TRBJ2-5; TRBD2 agrees at 10 bases. Germline CDR1 reads SGHNT; CDR2 reads YENEEA. This CDR3 is 16 amino acids long. V was pared by 2 bases and J by 4 bases, with 7 bases of the junction left unmatched. In nucleotides, the CDR3 is TGTGCCAGCAGCTTACTTAGCGGGAGGAGTCCAGAGACCCAGTACTTC. Protein: CASSLLSGRSPETQYF.

In DNA, the CDR3 is TGCGCCAGCCGTAGGCGGGAGGTTTTTTACGAGCAGTACTTC. Its protein is CASRRREVFYEQYF. The chain uses TRBV10-2 and TRBJ2-7; 8 bases agree with TRBD2. From germline, CDR1 is WSHSY and CDR2 SAAADI. The CDR3 is 14 residues long. Unmatched junction bases numbered 10, after V lost 8 bases and J lost 4 bases.

As regards this clone: The junction departs from germline at one end; a sequencing error may be responsible. This chain joins TRBV10-3 and TRBJ2-3; TRBD1 matches 10 bases. The germline gives CDR1 ENHRY, CDR2 SYGVKD. The CDR3 has 14 amino acids. The CDR3, as DNA: TGTGTCATCAGTGAGACAGGGGGCGCAGATACGCAGTATTTT. Its protein is CVISETGGADTQYF.

V and J are TRBV6-6 and TRBJ2-2; D not certain. Deletions cut 5 bases from V and 7 bases from J, with 11 bases between. This CDR3 spans 13 amino acids. Germline CDR1 is MNHNY and CDR2 is SVGAGI (reference sequence). In DNA, the CDR3 is TGTGCCAGCAGTCACCTCACTGACGGGGAGCTGTTTTTT. This translates into CASSHLTDGELFF.

The chain is built from TRBV11-2 and TRBJ2-7, with TRBD1 matching over 7 bases. Germline lookup yields CDR1 SGHAT and CDR2 FQNNGV. Unmatched junction bases numbered 6, after V lost 4 bases and J lost 3 bases. This CDR3 spans 14 amino acids. The CDR3 region has the DNA TGTGCCAGCAGCTCAACAGGGGTTTACTACGAGCAGTACTTC. This gives the protein CASSSTGVYYEQYF.

The genes are TRBV4-3 and TRBJ2-7; 9 nucleotides align to TRBD1. This CDR3 spans 15 amino acids. The ends lost 4 bases at V and 4 bases at J; junction bases unmatched: 8. The V gene's germline CDR1 is LGHNA and CDR2 YSLEER. Here the CDR3 reads CASSPGTGSIYEQYF. The DNA of the CDR3 is TGCGCCAGCAGCCCTGGGACAGGGAGTATATACGAGCAGTACTTC.

This clone was seen more than once but under ten times. The chain recombines TRBV11-2 with TRBJ2-7; TRBD1 agrees at 9 bases. The CDR3 consists of 14 residues. Germline CDR1 and CDR2: SGHAT and FQNNGV. V shed 5 bases and J 2 bases; nucleotides not matched to a gene: 4. CDR3 in DNA: TGTGCCAGCAGCAGGGGACAGGGCCCCTACGAGCAGTACTTC. Encoded protein: CASSRGQGPYEQYF. Supplemented by reference TRBV11-2 and TRBJ2-7, the full variable domain reads EAGVAQSPRYKIIEKRQSVAFWCNPISGHATLYWYQQILGQGPKLLIQFQNNGVVDDSQLPKDRFSAERLKGVDSTLKIQPAKLEDSAVYLCASSRGQGPYEQYFGPGTRLTVT.

The chain carries TRBV19 and TRBJ1-5; TRBD1 agrees at 7 bases. Losses at the gene ends were 6 bases for V and 1 base for J; bases not matched to a gene: 9. The CDR3 contains 16 residues. CDR1 is LNHDA, CDR2 SQIVND, per germline (reference sequence). The CDR3 nucleotides are TGTGCCAGTAGGAGACAGGGTCCTGGCAGCAATCAGCCCCAGCATTTT. As protein: CASRRQGPGSNQPQHF.

The chain links TRBV28 to TRBJ2-3, with a weak D call TRBD1 (7 bases). Trimming removed 2 bases at V and 0 bases at J, with 18 bases between. Germline-derived CDR1 and CDR2 are MDHEN and SYDVKM. The CDR3 sequence is 18 residues long. The CDR3 nucleotides read TGTGCCAGCAGTTTACTCGAGGAGGGGGCTATAAGCACAGATACGCAGTATTTT. This encodes CASSLLEEGAISTDTQYF.

This clone has only a few counts. This chain connects TRBV11-1 to TRBJ2-5; TRBD1 agrees at 7 bases. The germline gives CDR1 SGHAT, CDR2 FQDESV (reference sequence). This CDR3 comprises 15 residues. Losses at the gene ends were 0 bases for V and 5 bases for J; bases not matched to a gene: 6. CDR3: CASSLAGGSWETQYF. As DNA, the CDR3 is TGTGCCAGCAGCTTAGCAGGGGGCAGCTGGGAGACCCAGTACTTC. The whole variable domain, remainder taken from reference TRBV11-1 and TRBJ2-5, is EAEVAQSPRYKITEKSQAVAFWCDPISGHATLYWYRQILGQGPELLVQFQDESVVDDSQLPKDRFSAERLKGVDSTLKIQPAELGDSAMYLCASSLAGGSWETQYFGPGTRLLVL.

The V gene is TRBV5-1, the J gene TRBJ1-5; D gene unclear. From germline, CDR1 is SGHRS and CDR2 YFSETQ. The CDR3 has 17 residues. Trimming removed 4 bases at V and 3 bases at J, with 20 bases between. CDR3: CASSATPTFGANQPQHF. In DNA form, the CDR3 reads TGCGCCAGCAGCGCGACTCCCACGTTCGGTGCCAATCAGCCCCAGCATTTT.

This clone has just a few counts. The chain is built from TRBV7-2 and TRBJ2-3, with no clear D. Between the trimmed V and J ends, which lost 7 bases and 2 bases, there was a span of 13 bases. The V gene's germline CDR1 is SGHTA and CDR2 FQGNSA. The CDR3 runs to 14 residues. CDR3 loop: CASTRGYNTDTQYF. The CDR3 DNA follows: TGTGCCAGCACCAGAGGATATAACACAGATACGCAGTATTTT.